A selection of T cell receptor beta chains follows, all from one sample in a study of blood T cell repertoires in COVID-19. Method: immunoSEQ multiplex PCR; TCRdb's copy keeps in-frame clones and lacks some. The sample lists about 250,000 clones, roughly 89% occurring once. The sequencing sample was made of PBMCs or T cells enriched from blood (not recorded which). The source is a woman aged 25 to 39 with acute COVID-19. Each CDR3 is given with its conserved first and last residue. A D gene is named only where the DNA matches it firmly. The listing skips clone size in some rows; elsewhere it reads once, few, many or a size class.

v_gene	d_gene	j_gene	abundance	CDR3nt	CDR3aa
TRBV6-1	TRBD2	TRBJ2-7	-	TGTGCCAGCAGTGAGGAGCGGGGGACCTACGAGCAGTACTTC	CASSEERGTYEQYF
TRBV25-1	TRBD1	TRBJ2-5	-	TGTGCCAGCAGTGGAGACAGGGGTAATCAAGAGACCCAGTACTTC	CASSGDRGNQETQYF
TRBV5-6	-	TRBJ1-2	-	TGTGCCAGCAGCTTTGCAGGGAATGGCTACACCTTC	CASSFAGNGYTF
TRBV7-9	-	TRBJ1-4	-	TGTGCCAGCAGCAAGAGGACAGCAGAGAGTAATGAAAAACTGTTTTTT	CASSKRTAESNEKLFF
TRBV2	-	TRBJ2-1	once	TGTGCCAGCACGGTGGGGACTCAAGCCTACAATGAGCAGTTCTTC	CASTVGTQAYNEQFF
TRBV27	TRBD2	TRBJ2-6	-	TGTGCCAGCACCCGGCGGGGGGCTGTTGGGGCCAACGTCCTGACTTTC	CASTRRGAVGANVLTF
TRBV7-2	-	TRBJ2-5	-	TGTGCCAGCACCAGTGAAGAGACCCAGTACTTC	CASTSEETQYF
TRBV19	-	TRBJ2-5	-	TGTGCCAGTAGTATGGGGGCTAATAGACTGGAGACCCAGTACTTC	CASSMGANRLETQYF
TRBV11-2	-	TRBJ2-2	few	TGTGCCAGCAGAAAGGGGGGGGACACCGGGGAGCTGTTTTTT	CASRKGGDTGELFF
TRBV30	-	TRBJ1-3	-	TGTGCCTGGAGTGGGTCGGGTGGAAACACCATATATTTT	CAWSGSGGNTIYF
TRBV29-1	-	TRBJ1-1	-	TGCAGCGTTGCCGGGCAGGGTAGGTGGACTGAAGCTTTCTTT	CSVAGQGRWTEAFF
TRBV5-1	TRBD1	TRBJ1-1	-	TGCGCCAGCAGCTCGACAGGGGGGTACGGTGAAGCTTTCTTT	CASSSTGGYGEAFF
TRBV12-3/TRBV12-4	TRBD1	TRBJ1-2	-	TGTGCCAGCAGTAGGACAGGGGGCCATGGCTACACCTTC	CASSRTGGHGYTF
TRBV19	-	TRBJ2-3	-	TGTGCCAGTAGCCGAAGCTGGGATACGCAGTATTTT	CASSRSWDTQYF
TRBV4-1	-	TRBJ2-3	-	TGCGCCAGCAGCCGAATCACCACTAGCATTCCTTTCACAGATACGCAGTATTTT	CASSRITTSIPFTDTQYF
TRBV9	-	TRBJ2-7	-	TGTGCCAGCAGCGTAACCGGGAGCTCATACGAGCAGTACTTC	CASSVTGSSYEQYF
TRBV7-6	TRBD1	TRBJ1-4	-	TGTGCCAGCAGCCAAAACAGGGGGCATGAAAAACTGTTTTTT	CASSQNRGHEKLFF
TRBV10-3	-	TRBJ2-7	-	TGTGCCATCAGTGATCCTACCTATGACGAGCAGTACTTC	CAISDPTYDEQYF
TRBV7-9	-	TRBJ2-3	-	TGTGCCAGCAGCTTAACGGGAATCGGAACAGATACGCAGTATTTT	CASSLTGIGTDTQYF
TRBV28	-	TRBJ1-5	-	TGTGCCAGCATCCGGGGAACCAATCAGCCCCAGCATTTT	CASIRGTNQPQHF
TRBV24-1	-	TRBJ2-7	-	TGTGCCACCAGTGATTTGAGATCAGGGCAGTACTTC	CATSDLRSGQYF
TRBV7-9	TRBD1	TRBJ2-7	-	TGTGCCAGCAGCATGGGGACAGTATACGAGCAGTACTTC	CASSMGTVYEQYF
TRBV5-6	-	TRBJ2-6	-	TGTGCCAGCAGCTTGTGGAGCTCTGGGGCCAACGTCCTGACTTTC	CASSLWSSGANVLTF
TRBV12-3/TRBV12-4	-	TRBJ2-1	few	TGTGCCAGCAGTCCCCCTTACAATGAGCAGTTCTTC	CASSPPYNEQFF
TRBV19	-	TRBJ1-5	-	TGTGCCAGTAGTATGTGGGGGCCCGGGCAGCCCCAGCATTTT	CASSMWGPGQPQHF
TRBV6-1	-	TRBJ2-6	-	TGTGCCAGCAGTTTGATCGTGGCAGGGGCCAACGTCCTGACTTTC	CASSLIVAGANVLTF
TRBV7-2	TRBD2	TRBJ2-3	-	TGTGCCAGCAGCAGCGGACTAGCGGGGGTGGATACGCAGTATTTT	CASSSGLAGVDTQYF
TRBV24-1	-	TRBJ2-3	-	TGTGCCACCAGTGATTTGCCAGGAGATACGCAGTATTTT	CATSDLPGDTQYF
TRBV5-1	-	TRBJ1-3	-	TGCGCCAGCAGCTTGGACACTGGGGGGGCGCCAAACACCATATATTTT	CASSLDTGGAPNTIYF
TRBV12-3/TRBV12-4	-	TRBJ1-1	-	TGTGCCAGCAGCCAGAGACAGGCCGAAGCTTTCTTT	CASSQRQAEAFF
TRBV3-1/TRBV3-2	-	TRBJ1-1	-	TGTGCCAGCAGCCAAGGAGCCCGATACACTGAAGCTTTCTTT	CASSQGARYTEAFF
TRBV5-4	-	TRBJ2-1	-	TGTGCCAGCAGCCCCGATACCGGGACAGAGCAGTTCTTC	CASSPDTGTEQFF
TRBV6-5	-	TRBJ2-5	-	TGTGCCAGCAGTTACGTTTCTAGGTTCGGGGAAGAGACCCAGTACTTC	CASSYVSRFGEETQYF